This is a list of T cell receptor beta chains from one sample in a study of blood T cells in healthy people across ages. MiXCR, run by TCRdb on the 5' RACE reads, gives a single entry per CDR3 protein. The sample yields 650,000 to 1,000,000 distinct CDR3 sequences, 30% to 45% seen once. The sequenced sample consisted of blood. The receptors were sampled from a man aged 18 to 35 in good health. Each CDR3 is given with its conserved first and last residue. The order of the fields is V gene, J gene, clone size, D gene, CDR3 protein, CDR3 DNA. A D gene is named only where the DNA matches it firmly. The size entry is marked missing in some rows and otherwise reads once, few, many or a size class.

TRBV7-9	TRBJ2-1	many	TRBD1	CASREAGTGEFF	TGTGCCAGCAGAGAAGCCGGGACAGGGGAGTTCTTC
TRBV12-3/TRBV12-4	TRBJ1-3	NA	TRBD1	CASGSGQGTSSGNTIYF	TGTGCCAGCGGCTCGGGACAGGGAACCTCATCTGGAAACACCATATATTTT
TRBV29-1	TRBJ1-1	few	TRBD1	CSVSGTGEITEAFF	TGCAGCGTATCCGGGACAGGGGAGATCACTGAAGCTTTCTTT
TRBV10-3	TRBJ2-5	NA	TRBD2	CAISERSGGGQETQYF	TGTGCCATCAGTGAAAGGAGCGGGGGGGGACAAGAGACCCAGTACTTC
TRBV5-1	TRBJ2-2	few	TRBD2	CASSLEPRLAGSLLTGELFF	TGCGCCAGCAGCTTGGAACCGAGACTAGCGGGAAGTCTTCTCACCGGGGAGCTGTTTTTT
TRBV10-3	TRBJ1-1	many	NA	CAITDGGTEAFF	TGTGCCATCACTGACGGGGGCACTGAAGCTTTCTTT
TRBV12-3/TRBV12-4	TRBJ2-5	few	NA	CASSFQPLGRGNEQYF	TGTGCCAGCAGTTTTCAGCCTCTGGGACGAGGCAATGAGCAGTACTTC
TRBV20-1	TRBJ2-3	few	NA	CSARLRGTQYF	TGCAGTGCTAGACTGCGAGGGACGCAGTATTTT
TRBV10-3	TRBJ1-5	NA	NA	CAVSKSGDSNQPQHF	TGTGCCGTCAGTAAGTCGGGGGATAGCAATCAGCCCCAGCATTTT
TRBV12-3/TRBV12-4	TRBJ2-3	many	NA	CASSFGAPADTQYF	TGTGCCAGCAGCTTCGGTGCCCCCGCAGATACGCAGTATTTT
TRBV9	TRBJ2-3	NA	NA	CASSVLRTTDTQYF	TGTGCCAGCAGCGTACTACGTACAACAGATACGCAGTATTTT
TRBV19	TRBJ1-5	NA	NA	CATRWPGLGHQPQHF	TGTGCCACCCGTTGGCCGGGACTGGGGCATCAGCCCCAGCATTTT
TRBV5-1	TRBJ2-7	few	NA	CASSFNPGQGGSYEQYF	TGCGCCAGCAGCTTTAACCCCGGCCAGGGAGGATCCTACGAGCAGTACTTC
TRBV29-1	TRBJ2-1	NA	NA	CSAPESSYNEQFF	TGCAGCGCCCCCGAAAGTTCCTACAATGAGCAGTTCTTC
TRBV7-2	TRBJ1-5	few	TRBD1	CASSLDRGTRGQPQHF	TGTGCCAGCAGCTTAGACAGGGGTACTAGGGGGCAGCCCCAGCATTTT
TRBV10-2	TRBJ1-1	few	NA	CASSAQFERTEAFF	TGCGCCAGCAGTGCACAGTTCGAGCGGACTGAAGCTTTCTTT
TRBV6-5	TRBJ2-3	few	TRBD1	CASSYGDRGADTQYF	TGTGCCAGCAGTTACGGGGACAGGGGTGCAGATACGCAGTATTTT
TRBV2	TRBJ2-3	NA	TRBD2	CACSIGAGDGDTQYF	TGTGCCTGCAGTATCGGCGCGGGGGACGGGGATACGCAGTATTTT
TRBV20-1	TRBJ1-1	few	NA	CSARARFMNTEAFF	TGCAGTGCTAGAGCCAGATTTATGAACACTGAAGCTTTCTTT
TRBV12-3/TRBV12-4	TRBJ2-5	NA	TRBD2	CASSLFASGGQETQYF	TGTGCCAGCAGTTTATTCGCTAGCGGGGGGCAAGAGACCCAGTACTTC
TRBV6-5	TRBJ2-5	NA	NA	CASSYSFNNPETQYF	TGTGCCAGCAGTTACTCGTTCAACAACCCAGAGACCCAGTACTTC
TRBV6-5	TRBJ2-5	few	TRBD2	CASSTGTSGAQETQYF	TGTGCCAGCAGCACCGGGACTAGCGGGGCCCAAGAGACCCAGTACTTC
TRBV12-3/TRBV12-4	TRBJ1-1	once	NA	CVSTRARSTEAFF	TGTGTCAGCACGAGGGCGAGGAGCACTGAAGCTTTCTTT
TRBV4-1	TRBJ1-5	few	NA	CASSQLPTGFDPSGQPQHF	TGCGCCAGCAGCCAATTACCAACGGGCTTCGATCCGAGTGGTCAGCCCCAGCATTTT
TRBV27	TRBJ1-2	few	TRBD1	CASRADRLPYGYTF	TGTGCCAGCAGAGCGGACAGGCTTCCATATGGCTACACCTTC
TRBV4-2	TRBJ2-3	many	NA	CASSQDQEFTDTQYF	TGTGCCAGCAGCCAGGACCAGGAGTTCACAGATACGCAGTATTTT
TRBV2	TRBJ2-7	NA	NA	CASPPSGGEQYF	TGTGCCAGCCCTCCTTCCGGGGGTGAGCAGTACTTC
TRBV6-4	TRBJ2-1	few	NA	CASSDDRWGNEQFF	TGTGCCAGCAGTGACGATAGATGGGGGAATGAGCAGTTCTTC